This is a list of T cell receptor beta chains from one sample in a study of OX40 agonist ivuxolimab in advanced cancers. Data came from immunoSEQ multiplex PCR; TCRdb stores just in-frame clones and leaves some out. The sample contains about 120,000 clones, approximately 90% of which appear only once. This material consisted of CD4+ or CD8+ T cells sorted from blood, taken in a trial of the OX40 agonist ivuxolimab. The receptors were sampled from an adult with an advanced solid tumor such as melanoma, head and neck, liver or kidney cancer. Both conserved end residues are part of each CDR3. Each record gives: J gene, D gene, clone size, V gene, CDR3 protein, CDR3 DNA. The D gene is left open where the match is weak. Clone sizes are given selectively: once, few, many, or a class where the clone is expanded.

TRBJ1-3 - few TRBV4-1 CASSDNRYSGNTIYF TGCGCCAGCAGCGACAACAGGTACTCTGGAAACACCATATATTTT
TRBJ1-6 - - TRBV7-2 CASSLNRFLGVDSPLHF TGTGCCAGCAGCTTAAACAGGTTTTTAGGTGTAGATTCACCCCTCCACTTT
TRBJ2-4 TRBD2 - TRBV15 CATRDREEMGRGILQNIQYF TGTGCCACCAGGGATCGGGAGGAGATGGGGCGCGGCATCCTCCAAAACATTCAGTACTTC
TRBJ2-5 TRBD2 - TRBV27 CASSGGAGETQYF TGTGCCAGCAGCGGGGGGGCCGGAGAGACCCAGTACTTC
TRBJ1-5 TRBD1 - TRBV5-1 CASSSGQGGGQPQHF TGCGCCAGCAGCTCAGGACAGGGGGGTGGTCAGCCCCAGCATTTT
TRBJ1-1 - - TRBV19 CASSFDRRFTEAFF TGTGCCAGTAGTTTCGACAGGCGGTTTACTGAAGCTTTCTTT
TRBJ1-1 - once TRBV5-1 CASSLEGAGSTEAFF TGCGCCAGCAGCTTGGAGGGCGCGGGTAGCACTGAAGCTTTCTTT
TRBJ2-4 TRBD1 - TRBV27 CASRTQGLAKNIQYF TGTGCCAGCAGGACACAGGGGTTAGCCAAAAACATTCAGTACTTC
TRBJ2-7 - - TRBV9 CASSVGQSSYEQYF TGTGCCAGCAGCGTAGGTCAGAGCTCCTACGAGCAGTACTTC
TRBJ2-7 TRBD2 - TRBV27 CASRGLGSYEQYF TGTGCCAGCAGGGGACTAGGCTCCTACGAGCAGTACTTC
TRBJ1-1 - once TRBV6-5 CASRLPGPSNTEAFF TGTGCCAGCAGGCTCCCGGGGCCGTCGAACACTGAAGCTTTCTTT
TRBJ2-2 TRBD1 - TRBV5-1 CASSLGDRRAGELFF TGCGCCAGCAGCTTGGGGGACAGGAGAGCCGGGGAGCTGTTTTTT
TRBJ1-2 - - TRBV9 CASSPDDYGYTF TGTGCCAGCAGCCCTGACGACTATGGCTACACCTTC
TRBJ1-1 - - TRBV6-5 CASSYGGGTEAFF TGTGCCAGCAGTTACGGGGGCGGCACTGAAGCTTTCTTT
TRBJ2-3 - - TRBV10-3 CAISETDRVRFTDTQYF TGTGCCATCAGTGAGACGGATCGGGTGCGGTTCACAGATACGCAGTATTTT
TRBJ2-2 - few TRBV5-4 CASSLVGIGELFF TGTGCCAGCAGCTTGGTAGGGATCGGGGAGCTGTTTTTT
TRBJ2-1 TRBD1 once TRBV9 CASSVGPVTGPYNEQFF TGTGCCAGCAGCGTAGGTCCCGTGACAGGGCCCTACAATGAGCAGTTCTTC
TRBJ1-4 TRBD1 - TRBV19 CASSLQGGLYEKLFF TGTGCCAGTAGTCTACAGGGGGGCCTTTATGAAAAACTGTTTTTT
TRBJ2-3 - - TRBV7-8 CASSPRDTGTDTQYF TGTGCCAGCAGCCCTCGGGACACGGGCACAGATACGCAGTATTTT
TRBJ2-7 TRBD1 - TRBV5-5 CASSFYGGTGNEQYF TGTGCCAGCAGCTTTTACGGCGGGACAGGGAACGAGCAGTACTTC
TRBJ1-1 TRBD1 - TRBV5-1 CASSLEGTGANTEAFF TGCGCCAGCAGCTTGGAAGGGACAGGGGCAAACACTGAAGCTTTCTTT
TRBJ1-1 TRBD1 - TRBV28 CASSDHRGGTTEAFF TGTGCCAGCAGTGACCACAGGGGGGGGACCACTGAAGCTTTCTTT
TRBJ1-1 - - TRBV5-6 CASSFVESRSWAEAFF TGTGCCAGCAGCTTCGTGGAGTCAAGGAGCTGGGCTGAAGCTTTCTTT
TRBJ1-2 TRBD1 - TRBV5-6 CASSPGQGDIYGYTF TGTGCCAGCAGCCCGGGACAGGGGGATATCTATGGCTACACCTTC
TRBJ1-5 - - TRBV23-1 CASSQSNRPVGYQPQHF TGCGCCAGCAGTCAATCCAACAGGCCAGTAGGATATCAGCCCCAGCATTTT
TRBJ1-3 TRBD1 - TRBV5-1 CASSLQGLLGNTIYF TGCGCCAGCAGCTTACAGGGGCTCCTGGGAAACACCATATATTTT
TRBJ2-7 TRBD1 - TRBV28 CASSRGTGGPWDEQYF TGTGCCAGCAGTAGGGGGACAGGGGGACCTTGGGACGAGCAGTACTTC
TRBJ1-1 - - TRBV20-1 CSCDGHTEAFF TGCAGTTGCGACGGACACACTGAAGCTTTCTTT
TRBJ2-1 TRBD1 - TRBV5-1 CASSLGWGQGALGNNEQFF TGCGCCAGCAGCTTAGGGTGGGGACAGGGTGCGCTCGGTAACAATGAGCAGTTCTTC